This record looks at one T cell receptor beta chain sequence and its context. The antigen is undetermined. These data belong to a study of cytomegalovirus exposure and HLA in healthy donors. CDR3 length: 13 residues. Germline CDR1 and CDR2: SEHNR and FQNEAQ (reference sequence). Between the trimmed V and J ends, which lost 4 bases and 8 bases, there was a span of 14 bases. Study observations and caveats: TCR beta sequences numbering under 20,000 were associated with HLA alleles at 0.05 false discovery rate in a later analysis. In a later analysis, productive TCRs from donors in an Asian-associated ancestry cluster reportedly carried fewer N-insertions than the cohort mean. It was assumed in the presence/absence analyses that sequencing depth was roughly uniform across donors. Specificity for CMV antigens was confirmed in vitro for a few of the CMV-associated chains.

Primers: 60 Vbeta forward and 13 Jbeta reverse. This table comes from immunoSEQ multiplex PCR, and its TCRdb copy is limited to in-frame clones, with some not included. This repertoire shows more than 90,000 clones, roughly three quarters found once; its top ten account for roughly 7.7%. This chain connects TRBV7-9 to TRBJ1-2, with D possibly being TRBD1 (6 bases). This receptor was obtained from a female donor in good health and CMV-seronegative. The sequencing sample was made of PBMCs. The CDR3: CASSYSYRDGYTF. The CDR3, as DNA: TGTGCCAGCAGCTACTCCTACAGGGACGGCTACACCTTC.